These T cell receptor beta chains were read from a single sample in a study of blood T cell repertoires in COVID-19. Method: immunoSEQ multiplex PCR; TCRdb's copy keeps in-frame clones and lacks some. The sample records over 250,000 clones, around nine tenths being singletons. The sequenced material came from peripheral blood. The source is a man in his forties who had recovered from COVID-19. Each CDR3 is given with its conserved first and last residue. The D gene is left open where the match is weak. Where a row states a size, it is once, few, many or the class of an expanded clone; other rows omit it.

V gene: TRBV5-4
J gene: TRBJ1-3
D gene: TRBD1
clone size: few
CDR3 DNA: TGTGCCAGCAGCTTCGGACAGGGGCGTGGAAACACCATATATTTT
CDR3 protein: CASSFGQGRGNTIYF

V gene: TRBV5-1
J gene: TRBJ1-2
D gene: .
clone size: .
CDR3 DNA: TGCGCCAGCAATCGCAGGGACTCGGGCGATGGCTACACCTTC
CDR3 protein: CASNRRDSGDGYTF

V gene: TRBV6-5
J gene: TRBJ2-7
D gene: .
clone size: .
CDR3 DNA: TGTGCCAGCACTCCCAGGACTGACTCCTACGAGCAGTACTTC
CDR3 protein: CASTPRTDSYEQYF

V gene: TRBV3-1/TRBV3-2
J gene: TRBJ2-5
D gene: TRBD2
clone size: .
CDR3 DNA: TGTGCCAGCAGCCAAGGGTTCTTAGCGCGGGGGGAGACCCAGTACTTC
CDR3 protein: CASSQGFLARGETQYF

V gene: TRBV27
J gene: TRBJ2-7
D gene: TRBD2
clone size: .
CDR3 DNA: TGTGCCAGCAGTTTAGTTGGGGGGACTACCTTCTACGAGCAGTACTTC
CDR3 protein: CASSLVGGTTFYEQYF

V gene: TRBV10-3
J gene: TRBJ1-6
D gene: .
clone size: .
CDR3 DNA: TGTGCCATCAGTGAGTCGACGGGGGGGTCCTATAATTCACCCCTCCACTTT
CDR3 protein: CAISESTGGSYNSPLHF

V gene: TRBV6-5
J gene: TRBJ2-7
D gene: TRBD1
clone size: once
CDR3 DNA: TGTGCCAGCAGCAAGGGACAGGGAGCCTACGAGCAGTACTTC
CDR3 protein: CASSKGQGAYEQYF

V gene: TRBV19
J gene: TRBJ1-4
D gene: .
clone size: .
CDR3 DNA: TGTGCCAGTAGTATTGGCCAACTGGGCAATGAAAAACTGTTTTTT
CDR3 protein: CASSIGQLGNEKLFF

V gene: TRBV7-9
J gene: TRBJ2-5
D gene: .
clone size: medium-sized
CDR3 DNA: TGTGCCAGCAGCTTTCCACCGACTAAACAAGAGACCCAGTACTTC
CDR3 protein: CASSFPPTKQETQYF

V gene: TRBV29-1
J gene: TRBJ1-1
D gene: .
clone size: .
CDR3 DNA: TGCAGCGTTGCGAGGATTATGAACACTGAAGCTTTCTTT
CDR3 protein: CSVARIMNTEAFF

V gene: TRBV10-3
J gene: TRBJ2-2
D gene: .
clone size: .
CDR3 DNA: TGTGCCATCAGTGAGTCAGGCAGACACGTAGGAGGGGAGCTGTTTTTT
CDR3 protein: CAISESGRHVGGELFF

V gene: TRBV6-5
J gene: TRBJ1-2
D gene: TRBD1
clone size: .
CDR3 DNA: TGTGCCAGCAGTTCCGTAACCCAACAGGGGGCGCGGGGCTACACCTTC
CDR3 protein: CASSSVTQQGARGYTF

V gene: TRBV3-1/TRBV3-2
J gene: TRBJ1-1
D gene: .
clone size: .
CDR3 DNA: TGTGCCAGCAGCCAAGACGGGGGTACAGCTGAAGCTTTCTTT
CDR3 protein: CASSQDGGTAEAFF